The entry that follows covers one TCR beta chain sequence. The antigen is unknown. The method was immunoSEQ multiplex PCR; TCRdb's version includes in-frame clones alone and lacks a portion of them. The sample contains 50,000 to 70,000 clones, around 87% of which appear only once. The source of the sample is a study of a mutant IDH1 vaccine in newly diagnosed glioma. In the study overall: Vaccination was launched 4-6 weeks after radiotherapy alone, or with temozolomide cycles. Those enrolled had earlier been treated with radiotherapy, temozolomide, or both, mostly both. Males made up approximately 62% and females about 40% of treated patients, whose mean age was about 41 years.

Sample time point: week 23, last vaccination. Topical imiquimod accompanied each vaccine dose, which consisted of 300 ug of mutant IDH1 20-mer peptide. Here the sequenced sample was PBMCs, taken from a glioma patient whose treatment included an IDH1 peptide vaccine. The receptor comes from a man aged 40-50 years with glioma.

CDR3 loop: CASSVTGTYEQYF. DNA for the CDR3: TGTGCCAGCAGCGTGACAGGGACCTACGAGCAGTACTTC. The chain recombines TRBV9 with TRBJ2-7, with TRBD1 identical over 7 bases. This CDR3 comprises 13 residues. Per the germline V gene, CDR1 is SGDLS and CDR2 is YYNGEE. J was trimmed by 2 bases and V by 2 bases; bases with no gene match: 1.